The 16 T cell receptor beta chains listed next were all sequenced from one sample in a study of shared clonotypes between healthy human individuals. The assay was immunoSEQ multiplex PCR, and TCRdb's table has in-frame clones only and misses some. The data show 850,000 to 1,100,000 clones, approximately 77% seen once. The sequenced material came from memory CD4+ T cells from PBMCs. This sample's subset: CD45RA-negative fraction. These receptors all stem from a man in his late teens or twenties in good health. Some clones in this sample may be carry-over from other donors' samples.

The chain carries TRBV28 and TRBJ1-5, with 9 bases matching TRBD1. Germline V gene data show CDR1 as MDHEN and CDR2 as SYDVKM. With V trimmed by 7 bases and J by 4 bases, 8 bases remained unmatched. The CDR3 sequence is 15 residues long. The CDR3: CASIASTGGNQPQHF. CDR3 DNA sequence: TGTGCCAGCATCGCCTCGACAGGGGGAAATCAGCCCCAGCATTTT.

This clone appeared a single time. In DNA, the CDR3 is TGTGCCAGCAGTGGAAAGGGACAGGGGGCCATCTGGGACACTGAAGCTTTCTTT. It translates to CASSGKGQGAIWDTEAFF. V is TRBV6-1 and J is TRBJ1-1, with 12 nucleotides matching TRBD1. In germline, CDR1 is MNHNS, CDR2 SASEGT. The CDR3 is 18 residues long. V was pared by 4 bases and J by 3 bases, with 12 bases of the junction left unmatched.

Many counts were recorded for this clone. Distinct nucleotide sequences in the sample also encode this CDR3. V and J are TRBV27 and TRBJ2-7; D is perhaps TRBD1 or TRBD2 (5 bases each). Looked up from germline, CDR1 is MNHEY and CDR2 is SMNVEV (reference sequence). V lost 2 bases and J lost 3, with 14 bases in between. CDR3 size: 15 residues. CDR3 DNA sequence: TGTGCCAGCAGTTTACGAGGGAACAGGAACTACGAGCAGTACTTC. Amino acids: CASSLRGNRNYEQYF.

The chain links TRBV7-3 to TRBJ2-7, with a possible D match to TRBD2 (6 bases). CDR1 is SGHTA and CDR2 is FQGTGA in the germline V gene. V lost 7 bases, J lost 6 bases, and 19 bases lay in between. This CDR3 contains 14 residues. The DNA for the CDR3 is TGTGCCAGCACCTTGGGGGGAACCCCCCTCGAGCAGTACTTC. Protein: CASTLGGTPLEQYF.

The CDR3 spells CASSTLRGRAYGYTF. Written as DNA, the CDR3 is TGTGCCAGCAGTACCCTCAGGGGTCGCGCCTATGGCTACACCTTC. The V gene is TRBV27, the J gene TRBJ1-2; D is perhaps TRBD1 (6 bases). Germline V gene sequence: CDR1 MNHEY, CDR2 SMNVEV (reference sequence). The CDR3 has 15 residues. The V and J ends lost 5 bases and 4 bases respectively, with 17 bases between them.

Many counts were recorded for this clone. The chain recombines TRBV7-9 with TRBJ2-7; perhaps TRBD1 as D (8 bases). V dropped 5 bases and J dropped 3 bases, with 23 bases sitting between them. The CDR3 extends over 17 amino acids. CDR1 is SEHNR and CDR2 is FQNEAQ in the germline V gene (reference sequence). This CDR3 reads CASSPGQGLPVGYEQYF. CDR3 bases: TGTGCCAGCAGCCCTGGACAGGGACTACCCGTTGGCTACGAGCAGTACTTC.

This chain joins TRBV14 and TRBJ2-5, with D perhaps TRBD2 (6 bases). V was trimmed by 4 bases and J by 3 bases, leaving 15 bases between them. CDR1 SGHDN and CDR2 FVKESK come from the germline V gene. The CDR3 covers 15 residues. The CDR3 bases are TGTGCCAGCAGCCGGCGGGGACTTCTCGAAGAGACCCAGTACTTC. Encoded protein: CASSRRGLLEETQYF.

This clone appeared a few times. The rearrangement joins TRBV7-2 to TRBJ2-7; 11 bases are shared with TRBD2. The germline V gene encodes CDR1 SGHTA and CDR2 FQGNSA. The junction had 7 bases not matched to a gene; V was cut back by 3 bases and J by 6 bases. The CDR3 covers 15 residues. The CDR3 region is CASSLVAGGIREQYF. The CDR3 nucleotides are TGTGCCAGCAGCTTGGTAGCGGGAGGGATTCGCGAGCAGTACTTC.

The gene calls are TRBV5-1 and TRBJ2-3; D may be TRBD2 (5 bases). Germline V gives CDR1 SGHRS, CDR2 YFSETQ. The CDR3 totals 16 residues. V dropped 0 bases and J dropped 2 bases, with 13 bases sitting between them. The CDR3, as DNA: TGCGCCAGCAGCTTGGAAGGGCGGGCTTTCACAGATACGCAGTATTTT. Translated, it gives CASSLEGRAFTDTQYF.

CDR3 loop: CASSRGQGHNEQYF. The CDR3 DNA reads as TGTGCCAGCAGCAGGGGACAGGGACATAACGAGCAGTACTTC. The chain employs TRBV5-6 and TRBJ2-7, with 9 bases lining up with TRBD1. With V trimmed by 4 bases and J by 5 bases, 7 bases remained unmatched. The CDR3 extends over 14 amino acids. The germline V gene encodes CDR1 SGHDT and CDR2 YYEEEE.

The genes are TRBV6-1 and TRBJ2-7, with TRBD1 identical over 8 bases. CDR1 is MNHNS, CDR2 SASEGT, per germline. The junction had 13 bases not matched to a gene; V was cut back by 3 bases and J by 3 bases. CDR3 length: 17 residues. CDR3 sequence reads: CASSDERTGGRDYEQYF. DNA for the CDR3: TGTGCCAGCAGTGACGAAAGAACAGGGGGGAGAGACTACGAGCAGTACTTC.

V and J are TRBV2 and TRBJ1-2; tentative D call: TRBD1 (5 bases). Germline CDR1 is SNHLY and CDR2 is FYNNEI. The CDR3 spans 14 residues. Trimming took off 3 bases at V and 1 base at J, with 9 bases between the two ends. The DNA for the CDR3 is TGTGCCAGCAGTGAGGCAGGGTTTAACTATGGCTACACCTTC. Its translation is CASSEAGFNYGYTF.

V usage is TRBV2 and J usage is TRBJ1-5; 10 nucleotides align to TRBD1. Germline V gives CDR1 SNHLY, CDR2 FYNNEI. The length of the CDR3 is 15 residues. The junction had 7 bases not matched to a gene; V was cut back by 5 bases and J by 6 bases. The CDR3 region is CASSPGTGVGQPQHF. CDR3 DNA sequence: TGTGCCAGCAGTCCCGGGACAGGGGTGGGTCAGCCCCAGCATTTT.

V gene TRBV7-8 combines with J gene TRBJ1-1, with a tentative D call TRBD1 (5 bases). CDR1 SGHVS and CDR2 FQNEAQ come from the germline V gene. CDR3 length equals 12 residues. V was cut by 3 bases and J by 10 bases, with 12 bases left in between. CDR3 coding DNA: TGTGCCAGCAGCTTTCCAGAACAGGCAGCTTTCTTT. It codes for CASSFPEQAAFF.

The chain combines TRBV28 with TRBJ1-5, with TRBD1 identical over 7 bases. The CDR3 covers 16 residues. The germline V gene encodes CDR1 MDHEN and CDR2 SYDVKM. V was clipped by 5 bases and J by 8 bases; unmatched bases: 15. DNA of the CDR3: TGTGCCAGCAGTCTTACAGGGGCGTCCCTGAGTGAGCCCCAGCATTTT. It encodes CASSLTGASLSEPQHF.

This clone was seen only once. This chain joins TRBV5-5 and TRBJ1-2; no clear D. The length of the CDR3 is 14 residues. In germline, CDR1 is SGHKS, CDR2 YYEKEE (reference sequence). Trimming pared 0 bases from V and 8 bases from J, leaving 14 bases between. The CDR3 loop reads CASSLGPAGGGYTF. The CDR3 coding sequence is TGTGCCAGCAGCTTGGGTCCCGCCGGAGGAGGCTACACCTTC.